Described below is a single T cell receptor beta chain sequence and its context. Its recognized antigen is unknown. Base qualities are not at hand, and no much larger clone is one base apart. The sample comes from a study of shared clonotypes between healthy human individuals (dated by TCRdb to about 2020). With respect to the entire study: The cohort included three men and a couple of women between 18 and 49 years of age. Per donor, three plates each were used for CD4 naive and CD4 memory, two for CD8 naive, and one for CD8 memory. Between about 0.8 and 8.9 billion PBMCs per donor were obtained by leukapheresis. To estimate repertoire size and how much clonotypes are shared between individuals, the study performed deep sequencing of blood TCR repertoires from 4 to 6 healthy adults. To increase sequencing depth and limit assay-specific biases, different laboratories used diverse techniques to prepare libraries and sequence TCR repertoires.

Donors were healthy HIV-negative adults with no recently reported acute infections or vaccinations. Every donor was a Caucasian adult residing in Nashville, Tennessee, USA. CD4+ T cells were enriched by magnetic negative selection, after which naive cells were positively selected on CD45RA and the negative fraction was taken as the memory subset. Blood was collected by leukapheresis, and PBMCs were isolated by Ficoll-Histopaque density gradient centrifugation and then cryopreserved in liquid nitrogen vapor phase. Analytical flow cytometry was used to check the purity and quantity of each magnetically sorted T cell population. Each sorted fraction had its genomic DNA isolated and then quantified by UV absorbance on a Nanodrop 2000c. V is clipped by 6 bases and J by 0 bases, and the sequence between their germline boundaries is 14 bases long. The CDR1 and CDR2 encoded by the germline V gene are MNHNS and SASEGT. The CDR3 runs 15 amino acids, cysteine and phenylalanine included. Of the read, only the CDR3 DNA is kept; its 45 bases are in frame from base 1.

Beyond this particular receptor, the publication reports: Estimated clonotype richness was generally larger for naive than for memory subsets. Pairwise subsampling indicated that sequencing depth was expected to affect the degree of clonotype sharing among donors. The small number of donors limited the genetic and exposure-history diversity represented. Incomplete sequencing was indicated by rarefaction of sorted-subset datasets, despite the large sequencing depth. Only blood was sampled, and tissue TCR repertoires likely differ from those in blood. About 4.5% of naive CD4, 3.5% of naive CD8, 2.3% of memory CD4, and around 0.4% of memory CD8 clonotypes were shared across a few donors. Higher generation probabilities were observed for clonotypes shared by all four sorted-subset donors than for non-shared clonotypes.

Using the deep immunoSEQ assay, TCR CDR3 regions were amplified from genomic DNA by multiplex PCR. Genomic DNA extracted from each cell subset was distributed evenly over all wells of several immunoSEQ 96-well plates, and each plate served as one replicate. Each replicate PCR for sorted subsets received around 210 ng genomic DNA, equal to about 29,000 T cell genomes. Purified libraries were quantified with a Qubit 3.0 fluorometer, sized on a Bioanalyzer 2100, and re-quantified with the KAPA Library Quantification kit. Every immunoSEQ 96-well plate was sequenced on a dedicated single-read 150-cycle Illumina NextSeq 550 flow cell. Under the source paper's analysis protocol: Because only junctional sequences without quality scores were contained in the immunoSEQ output, filtering matching that applied to full-length reads could not be performed. Sequences were annotated with PyIR, a Python wrapper for IgBLAST v1.9, using IMGT germline references to assign V/J genes and CDR3. Reads were filtered out if the reads had weak V/J assignments (E-value above 1e-6), no CDR3, stop codons, out-of-frame junctions, or ambiguous translated residues. V3J clonotypes were defined as sequences sharing an identical inferred V gene, J gene, and CDR3 amino acid sequence. The percentage overlap between two repertoires was calculated by dividing the number of shared unique clonotypes by the size of the smaller repertoire. RTK rarefaction, the Chao1 estimator, and Recon v2.1 estimates of unobserved clonotypes were used to assess repertoire richness. Generation probabilities were computed with OLGA for all TCRbeta clonotypes obtained by the gDNA method from several donors. Not all clones reach the TCRdb copy of this immuneACCESS table, which keeps in-frame sequences only. Checked studies attribute under half of the gap to unresolved V genes and leave the rest unexplained. V and J calls and clone size are given by that table; D and trimming were obtained from the DNA. This sample holds around 1.1 million clones; 60% to 85% were observed only once. Jointly, the top ten make up more than 0.85% of the sample.

Specimen: memory CD4+ T cells from PBMCs. This sample's cell subset or site label indicates: CD45RA-negative fraction. This receptor was taken from a man aged 18 to 29 in good health. Some clones in this sample may be carry-over from other donors' samples. Recombination connected TRBV6-1 to TRBJ1-2, with the D segment identity uncertain. The CDR3 region has the sequence CASSAADGANYGYTF. The DNA reads TGTGCCAGCAGCGCCGCGGACGGCGCTAACTATGGCTACACCTTC.